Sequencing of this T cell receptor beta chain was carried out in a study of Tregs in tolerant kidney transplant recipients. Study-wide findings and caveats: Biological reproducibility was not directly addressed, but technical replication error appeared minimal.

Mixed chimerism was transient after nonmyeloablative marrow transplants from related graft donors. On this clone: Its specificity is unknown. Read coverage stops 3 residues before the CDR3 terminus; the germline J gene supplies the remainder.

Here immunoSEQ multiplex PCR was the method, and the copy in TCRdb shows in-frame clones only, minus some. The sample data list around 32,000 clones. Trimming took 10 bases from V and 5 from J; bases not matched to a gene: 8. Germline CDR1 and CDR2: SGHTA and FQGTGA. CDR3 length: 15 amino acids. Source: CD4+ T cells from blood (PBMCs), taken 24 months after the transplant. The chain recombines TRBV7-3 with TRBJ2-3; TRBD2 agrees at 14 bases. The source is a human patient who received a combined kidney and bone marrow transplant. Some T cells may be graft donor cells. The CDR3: CATRLAGGPVDTQYF. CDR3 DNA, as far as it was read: TGTGCCACCCGACTAGCGGGAGGGCCGGTAGATACG.